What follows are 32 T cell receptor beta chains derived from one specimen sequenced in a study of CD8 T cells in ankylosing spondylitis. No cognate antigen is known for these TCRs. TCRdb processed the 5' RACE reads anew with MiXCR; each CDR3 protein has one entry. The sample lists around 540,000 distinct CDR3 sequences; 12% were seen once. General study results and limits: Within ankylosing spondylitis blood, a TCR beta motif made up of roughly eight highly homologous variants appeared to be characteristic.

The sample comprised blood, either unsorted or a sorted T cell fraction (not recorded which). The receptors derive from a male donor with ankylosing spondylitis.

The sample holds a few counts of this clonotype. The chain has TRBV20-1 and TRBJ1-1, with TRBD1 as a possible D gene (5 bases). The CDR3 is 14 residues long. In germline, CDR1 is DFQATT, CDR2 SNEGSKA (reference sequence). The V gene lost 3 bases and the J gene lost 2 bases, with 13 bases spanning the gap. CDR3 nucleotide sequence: TGCAGTGCTAGGGGCGGGGGAACCAACACTGAAGCTTTCTTT. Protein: CSARGGGTNTEAFF.

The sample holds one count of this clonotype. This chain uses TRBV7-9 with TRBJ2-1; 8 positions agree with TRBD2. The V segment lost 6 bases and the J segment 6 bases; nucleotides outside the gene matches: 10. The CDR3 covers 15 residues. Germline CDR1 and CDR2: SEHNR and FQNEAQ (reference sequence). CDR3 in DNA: TGTGCCAGCAGTGTTAGGGTAGCGGGACCCAATGAGCAGTTCTTC. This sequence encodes CASSVRVAGPNEQFF. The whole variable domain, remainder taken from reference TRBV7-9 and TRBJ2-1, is DTGVSQNPRHKITKRGQNVTFRCDPISEHNRLYWYRQTLGQGPEFLTYFQNEAQLEKSRLLSDRFSAERPKGSFSTLEIQRTEQGDSAMYLCASSVRVAGPNEQFFGPGTRLTVL.

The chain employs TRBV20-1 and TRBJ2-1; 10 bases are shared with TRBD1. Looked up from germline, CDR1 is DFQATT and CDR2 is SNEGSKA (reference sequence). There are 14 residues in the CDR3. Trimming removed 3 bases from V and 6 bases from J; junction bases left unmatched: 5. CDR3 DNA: TGCAGTGCTAGGGCCGGGACAGGGGTCAATGAGCAGTTCTTC. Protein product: CSARAGTGVNEQFF.

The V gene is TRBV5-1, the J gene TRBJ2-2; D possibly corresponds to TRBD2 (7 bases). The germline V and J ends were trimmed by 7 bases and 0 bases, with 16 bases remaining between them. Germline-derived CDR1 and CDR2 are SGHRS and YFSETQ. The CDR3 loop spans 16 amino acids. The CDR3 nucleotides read TGCGCCAGCGCCCTGGAGGGGGGGGCGAACACCGGGGAGCTGTTTTTT. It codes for CASALEGGANTGELFF.

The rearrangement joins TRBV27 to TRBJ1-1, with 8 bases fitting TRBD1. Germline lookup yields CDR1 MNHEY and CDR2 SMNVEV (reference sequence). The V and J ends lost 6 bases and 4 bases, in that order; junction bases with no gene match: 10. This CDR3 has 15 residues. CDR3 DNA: TGTGCCAGCAGACCCGGGACAGGCGCGATCACTGAAGCTTTCTTT. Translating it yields CASRPGTGAITEAFF.

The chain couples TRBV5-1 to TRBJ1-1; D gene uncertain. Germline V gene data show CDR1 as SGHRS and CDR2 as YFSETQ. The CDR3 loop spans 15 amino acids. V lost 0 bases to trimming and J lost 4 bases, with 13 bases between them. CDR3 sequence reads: CASSLDAGRVTEAFF. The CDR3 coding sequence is TGCGCCAGCAGCTTGGATGCTGGGAGGGTCACTGAAGCTTTCTTT.

This CDR3 is CASSQHGLGGEQFF. For the CDR3, the DNA is TGTGCCAGCAGCCAACATGGACTAGGGGGTGAGCAGTTCTTC. The chain has TRBV3-1 and TRBJ2-1, with D tentatively TRBD2 (7 bases). CDR3 length equals 14 residues. The V gene's germline CDR1 is LGHDT and CDR2 YNNKEL (reference sequence). V dropped 2 bases and J dropped 9 bases, with 14 bases sitting between them.

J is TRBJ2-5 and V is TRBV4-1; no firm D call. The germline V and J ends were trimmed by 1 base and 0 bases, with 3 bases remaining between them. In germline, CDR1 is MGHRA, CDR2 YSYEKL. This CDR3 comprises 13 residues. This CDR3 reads CASSQVYQETQYF. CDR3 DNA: TGCGCCAGCAGCCAAGTCTACCAAGAGACCCAGTACTTC.

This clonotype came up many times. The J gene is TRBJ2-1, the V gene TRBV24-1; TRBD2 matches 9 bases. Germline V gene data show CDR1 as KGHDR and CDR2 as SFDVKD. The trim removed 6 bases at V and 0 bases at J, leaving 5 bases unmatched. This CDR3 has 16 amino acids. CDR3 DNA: TGTGCCACCAGTCTTAGCGGGGGATTCTCCTACAATGAGCAGTTCTTC. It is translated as CATSLSGGFSYNEQFF.

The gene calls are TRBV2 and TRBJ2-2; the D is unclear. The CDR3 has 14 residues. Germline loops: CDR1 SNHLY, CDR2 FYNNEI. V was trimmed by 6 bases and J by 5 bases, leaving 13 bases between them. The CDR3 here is CASREQSGTGELFF. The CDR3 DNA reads TGTGCCAGCAGGGAACAAAGTGGGACCGGGGAGCTGTTTTTT. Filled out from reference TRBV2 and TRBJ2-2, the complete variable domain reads EPEVTQTPSHQVTQMGQEVILRCVPISNHLYFYWYRQILGQKVEFLVSFYNNEISEKSEIFDDQFSVERPDGSNFTLKIRSTKLEDSAMYFCASREQSGTGELFFGEGSRLTVL.

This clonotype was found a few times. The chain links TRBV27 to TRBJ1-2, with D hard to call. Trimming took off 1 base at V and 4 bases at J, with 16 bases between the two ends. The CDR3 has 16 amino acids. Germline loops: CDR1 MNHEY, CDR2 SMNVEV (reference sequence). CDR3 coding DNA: TGTGCCAGCAGTTTATATCAGGCCGATAGTGCCTATGGCTACACCTTC. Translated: CASSLYQADSAYGYTF.

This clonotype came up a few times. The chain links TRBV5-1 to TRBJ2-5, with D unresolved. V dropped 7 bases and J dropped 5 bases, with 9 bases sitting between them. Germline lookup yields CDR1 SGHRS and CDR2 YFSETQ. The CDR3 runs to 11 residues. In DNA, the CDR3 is TGCGCCAGCGTGTCCGGGGAGACCCAGTACTTC. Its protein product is CASVSGETQYF. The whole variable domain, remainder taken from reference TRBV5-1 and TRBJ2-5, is KAGVTQTPRYLIKTRGQQVTLSCSPISGHRSVSWYQQTPGQGLQFLFEYFSETQRNKGNFPGRFSGRQFSNSRSEMNVSTLELGDSALYLCASVSGETQYFGPGTRLLVL.

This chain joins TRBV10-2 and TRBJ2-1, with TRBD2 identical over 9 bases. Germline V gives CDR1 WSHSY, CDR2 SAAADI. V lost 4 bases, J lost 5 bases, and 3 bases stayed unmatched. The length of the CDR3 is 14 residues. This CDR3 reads CASSAAGGDNEQFF. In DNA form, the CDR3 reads TGCGCCAGCAGTGCGGCGGGAGGGGACAATGAGCAGTTCTTC.

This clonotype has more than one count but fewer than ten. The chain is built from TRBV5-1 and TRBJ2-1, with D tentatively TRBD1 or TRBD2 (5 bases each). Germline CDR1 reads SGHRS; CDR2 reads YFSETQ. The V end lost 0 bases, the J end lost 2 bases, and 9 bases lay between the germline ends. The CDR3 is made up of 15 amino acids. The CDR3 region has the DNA TGCGCCAGCAGCTTGGGGGACCAAGCCTACAATGAGCAGTTCTTC. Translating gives CASSLGDQAYNEQFF.

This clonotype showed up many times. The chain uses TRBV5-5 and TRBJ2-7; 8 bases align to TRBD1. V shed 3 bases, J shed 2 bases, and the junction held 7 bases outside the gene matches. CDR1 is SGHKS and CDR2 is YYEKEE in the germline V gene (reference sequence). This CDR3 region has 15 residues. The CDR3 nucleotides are TGTGCCAGCAGCTGGGGGGACAGGCGTGCCTACGAGCAGTACTTC. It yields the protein CASSWGDRRAYEQYF.

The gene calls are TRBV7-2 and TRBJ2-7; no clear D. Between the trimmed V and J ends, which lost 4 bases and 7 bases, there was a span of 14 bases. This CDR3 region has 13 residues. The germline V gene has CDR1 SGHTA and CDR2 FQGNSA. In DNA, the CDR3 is TGTGCCAGCAGCTCCCCGAATGTGAGGGAGCAGTACTTC. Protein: CASSSPNVREQYF.

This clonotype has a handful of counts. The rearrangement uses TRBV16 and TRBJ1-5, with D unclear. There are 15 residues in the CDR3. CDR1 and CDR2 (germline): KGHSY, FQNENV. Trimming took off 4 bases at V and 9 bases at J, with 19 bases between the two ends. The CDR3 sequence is CASSRNQPGRWPQHF. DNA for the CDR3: TGTGCCAGCAGCCGCAATCAACCGGGAAGGTGGCCCCAGCATTTT.

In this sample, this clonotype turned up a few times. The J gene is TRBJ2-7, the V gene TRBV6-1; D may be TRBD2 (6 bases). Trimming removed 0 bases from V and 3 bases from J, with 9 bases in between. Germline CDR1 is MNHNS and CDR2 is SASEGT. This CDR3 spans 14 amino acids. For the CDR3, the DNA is TGTGCCAGCAGTGAAGCACTAGCCCTCTACGAGCAGTACGTC. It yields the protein CASSEALALYEQYV.

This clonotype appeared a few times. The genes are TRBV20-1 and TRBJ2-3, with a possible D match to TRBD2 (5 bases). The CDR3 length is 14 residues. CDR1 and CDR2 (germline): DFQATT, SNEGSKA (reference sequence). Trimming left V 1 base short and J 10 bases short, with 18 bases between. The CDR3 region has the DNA TGCAGTGCTAGAGTCGAGGGCAGGCCCCAAGCGCAGTATTTT. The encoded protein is CSARVEGRPQAQYF.

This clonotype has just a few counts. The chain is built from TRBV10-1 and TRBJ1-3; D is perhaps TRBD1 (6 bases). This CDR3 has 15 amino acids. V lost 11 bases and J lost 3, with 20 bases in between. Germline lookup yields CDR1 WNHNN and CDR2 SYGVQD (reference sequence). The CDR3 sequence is CARPWGQSNGNTIYF. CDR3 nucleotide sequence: TGCGCCCGCCCGTGGGGGCAGTCGAATGGAAACACCATATATTTT.

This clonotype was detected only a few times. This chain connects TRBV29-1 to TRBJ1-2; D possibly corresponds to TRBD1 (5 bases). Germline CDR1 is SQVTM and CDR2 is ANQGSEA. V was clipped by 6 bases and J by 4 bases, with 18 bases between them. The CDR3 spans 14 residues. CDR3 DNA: TGCAGCGTCCCGGCTGGGGGGGTGAGCTATGGCTACACCTTC. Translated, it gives CSVPAGGVSYGYTF. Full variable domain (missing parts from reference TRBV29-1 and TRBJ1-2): SAVISQKPSRDICQRGTSLTIQCQVDSQVTMMFWYRQQPGQSLTLIATANQGSEATYESGFVIDKFPISRPNLTFSTLTVSNMSPEDSSIYLCSVPAGGVSYGYTFGSGTRLTVV.

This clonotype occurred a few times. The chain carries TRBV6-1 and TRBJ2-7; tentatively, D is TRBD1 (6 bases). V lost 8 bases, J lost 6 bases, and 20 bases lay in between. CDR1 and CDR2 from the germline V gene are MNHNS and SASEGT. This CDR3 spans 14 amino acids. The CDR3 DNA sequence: TGTGCCAGCGCCCGGGACATAACCCCCATCGAGCAGTACGTC. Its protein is CASARDITPIEQYV.

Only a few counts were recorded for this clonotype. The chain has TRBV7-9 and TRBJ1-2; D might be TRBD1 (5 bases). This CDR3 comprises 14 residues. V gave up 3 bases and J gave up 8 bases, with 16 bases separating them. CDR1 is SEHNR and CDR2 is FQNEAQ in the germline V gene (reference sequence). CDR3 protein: CASSFNQGSGGYTF. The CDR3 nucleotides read TGTGCCAGCAGCTTTAATCAGGGATCGGGGGGCTACACCTTC.

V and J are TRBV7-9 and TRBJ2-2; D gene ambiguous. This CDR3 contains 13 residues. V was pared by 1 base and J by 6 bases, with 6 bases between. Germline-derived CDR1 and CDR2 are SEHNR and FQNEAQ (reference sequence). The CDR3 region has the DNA TGTGCCAGCAGCTTAGAGGGATCCGGGGAGCTGTTTTTT. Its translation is CASSLEGSGELFF.

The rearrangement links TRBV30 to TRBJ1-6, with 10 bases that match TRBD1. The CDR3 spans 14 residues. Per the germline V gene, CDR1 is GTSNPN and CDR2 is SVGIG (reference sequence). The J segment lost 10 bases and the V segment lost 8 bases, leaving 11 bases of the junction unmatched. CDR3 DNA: TGTGCCAGTACCATTGGGACAGGGGAATCACCCCTCCACTTT. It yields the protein CASTIGTGESPLHF.

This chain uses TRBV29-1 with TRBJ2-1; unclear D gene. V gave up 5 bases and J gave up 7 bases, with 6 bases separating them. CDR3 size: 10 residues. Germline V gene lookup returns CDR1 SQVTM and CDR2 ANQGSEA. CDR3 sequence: CSVMGNEQFF. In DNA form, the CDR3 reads TGCAGCGTTATGGGGAATGAGCAGTTCTTC.

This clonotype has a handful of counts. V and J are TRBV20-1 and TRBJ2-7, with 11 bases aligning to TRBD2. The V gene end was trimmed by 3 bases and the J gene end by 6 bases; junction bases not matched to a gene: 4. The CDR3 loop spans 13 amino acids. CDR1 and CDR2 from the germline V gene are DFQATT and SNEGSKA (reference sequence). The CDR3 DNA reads TGCAGTGCTAGCGGGCTAGCGGGAGGCGAGCAGTACTTC. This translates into CSASGLAGGEQYF.

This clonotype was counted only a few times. The CDR3 is CASSLAQAGSEQYV. CDR3 sequence (DNA): TGCGCCAGCAGCTTGGCCCAAGCGGGAAGCGAGCAGTACGTC. The gene calls are TRBV5-1 and TRBJ2-7, with 7 bases aligning to TRBD2. This CDR3 comprises 14 residues. Trimming took 0 bases from V and 6 from J; bases not matched to a gene: 6. Germline V gene sequence: CDR1 SGHRS, CDR2 YFSETQ.

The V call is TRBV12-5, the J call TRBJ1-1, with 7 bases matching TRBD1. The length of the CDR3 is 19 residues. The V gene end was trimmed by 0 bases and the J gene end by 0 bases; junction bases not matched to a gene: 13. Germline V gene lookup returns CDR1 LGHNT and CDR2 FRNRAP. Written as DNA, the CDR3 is TGTGCTAGTGGTTTGGTACTGGTCCCAGGGGGACTTATGAACACTGAAGCTTTCTTT. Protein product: CASGLVLVPGGLMNTEAFF.

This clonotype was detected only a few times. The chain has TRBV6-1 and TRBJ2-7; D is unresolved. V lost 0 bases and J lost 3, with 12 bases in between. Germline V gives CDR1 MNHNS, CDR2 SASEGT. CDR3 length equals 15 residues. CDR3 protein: CASSEAVLSVYEQYF. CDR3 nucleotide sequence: TGTGCCAGCAGTGAAGCCGTCCTATCAGTCTACGAGCAGTACTTC.

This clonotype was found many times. This CDR3 reads CSARVQSGFNQPQHF. For the CDR3, the DNA is TGCAGTGCTAGAGTCCAATCGGGGTTTAATCAGCCCCAGCATTTT. The chain combines TRBV20-1 with TRBJ1-5; D not certain. The CDR3 covers 15 residues. From germline, CDR1 is DFQATT and CDR2 SNEGSKA (reference sequence). V shed 1 base and J shed 4 bases, with 14 bases lying between them.

The CDR3 DNA reads TGCAGCGTTGTATGGGGGGCCAACGTCCTGACTTTC. Amino acid sequence: CSVVWGANVLTF. The V gene is TRBV29-1, the J gene TRBJ2-6; no reliable D call. Deletions cut 4 bases from V and 4 bases from J, with 5 bases between. Germline lookup yields CDR1 SQVTM and CDR2 ANQGSEA. There are 12 residues in the CDR3.